This TCR beta chain was identified in a study of vaccination and CD4 T cells after COVID-19. Whole-study context: With nine mild cases and one severe, convalescent patients were SARS-CoV-2 positive by nasal swab PCR.

Sequencing of cultured CD4+ T cell DNA used the Oncomine TCR Beta short-read assay. Each CDR3 protein gets one entry after TCRdb re-called the PCR reads with MiXCR. The data hold fewer than 20,000 distinct CDR3 sequences, with about 50% observed a single time. For this clonotype: Its antigen is currently unknown.

The sample's treatment: roughly 11-day PBMC culture with coronavirus spike peptide pools or control peptides (ViraFEST assay). The TCR originated in a human donor who had recovered from COVID-19. The sample consisted of CD4+ T cells from blood, cultured in vitro.

As DNA, the CDR3 is TGTGCCAGCAGTCGCACCGGGACCTACACCGGGGAGCTGTTTTTT. This encodes CASSRTGTYTGELFF. The chain links TRBV28 to TRBJ2-2, with D tentatively TRBD1 or TRBD2 (5 bases each). CDR3 size: 15 residues. Trimming took 5 bases from V and 3 from J, leaving 13 bases between them. Germline values: CDR1 MDHEN, CDR2 SYDVKM.